This TCR beta chain is from a study of blood T cell repertoires in COVID-19. V was shortened by 7 bases and J by 8 bases, with 12 bases between the two germline ends. Germline V gene lookup returns CDR1 ENHRY and CDR2 SYGVKD. This CDR3 comprises 13 residues. The protocol was immunoSEQ multiplex PCR, while the TCRdb copy is restricted to in-frame clones and leaves out a portion. The sample includes about 100,000 clones, about three quarters seen only once; the top ten take 4% to 5.5%. This chain links TRBV10-3 with TRBJ1-6, with D maybe TRBD1 (6 bases). The clonotype was recovered from a man in his 70s with acute or convalescent COVID-19. The sample consisted of peripheral blood. This CDR3 reads CAIKSGEDSPLHF. In nucleotides, the CDR3 is TGTGCCATCAAGTCAGGGGAAGATTCACCCCTCCACTTT.